Detailed here is one T cell receptor (beta chain). Its antigen is as yet unknown. Using viral peptide pools, the ViraFEST assay grew out antigen-specific CD4+ T cells prior to sequencing. Following an approximately 9-day culture, CD4+ T cells were purified. People in the vaccine group had not been infected with SARS-CoV-2 before, and their nucleocapsid antibodies were negative. Roughly 2 million PBMC per well were cultured with 10 IU/ml IL-2 and 7.5 to 10 ug/ml peptides. Clones were sequenced by immunoSEQ multiplex PCR, and TCRdb holds only the in-frame ones, with some missing. Here the sample spans about 40,000 clones, about 66% being singletons. These data are taken from a study of vaccination effects on CD4 cells after COVID-19. Study background: The participants, recipients of two vaccine doses, got either BNT162b2 or mRNA-1273.

Germline CDR1 MNHEY, CDR2 SMNVEV (reference sequence). With 2 bases clipped from V and 2 bases from J, the junction kept 2 bases outside the gene matches. The CDR3 runs 14 residues. Study-wide findings and caveats: Late post-vaccination, clones induced by infection and those induced by vaccine underwent marked clonal contraction.

The chain joins TRBV27 to TRBJ2-7; 8 bases match TRBD1. The sequence derives from a human donor who received a COVID-19 vaccine. This specimen was CD4+ T cells from PBMCs cultured with HCoV-OC43 spike peptides, taken before COVID-19 vaccination. The subset was: HCoV-OC43 spike overlapping peptide pool stimulation. The CDR3 is CASSLGTGPYEQYF. For the CDR3, the DNA is TGTGCCAGCAGTTTAGGGACAGGACCCTACGAGCAGTACTTC.